This T cell receptor beta chain was documented in a study of PD-1 blockade in classical Hodgkin lymphoma. In the study overall: Every 2 weeks, patients had 3 mg/kg nivolumab intravenously. General study points: Diversity in CD4+ TCRs, unlike that measured in CD8+ TCRs, had risen significantly by C4D1. Complete responders' diversity at baseline resembled that of newly diagnosed patients.

The CDR3 spans 14 residues. Germline V gene sequence: CDR1 SQVTM, CDR2 ANQGSEA. V dropped 6 bases and J dropped 1 base, with 16 bases sitting between them. On this clone itself: What it binds is unknown.

Time point here: cycle 4 day 1 (C4D1), after around six weeks of nivolumab. All the patients suffered relapse after autologous stem cell transplantation, and brentuximab vedotin exposure differed. CD4+ T cells were purified from thawed PBMCs by negative selection. Measured with immunoSEQ multiplex PCR; TCRdb has only the in-frame clones, and not every one. The sample holds over 10,000 clones, 88% seen once. The genes are TRBV29-1 and TRBJ2-7; D is possibly TRBD1 or TRBD2 (6 bases each). This receptor was taken from a human donor with classical Hodgkin lymphoma. The specimen comprised CD4+ T cells from blood, sampled before the fourth cycle of nivolumab. The CDR3 loop is CSVGGTAGSYEQYF. Written as DNA, the CDR3 is TGCAGCGTAGGGGGGACTGCTGGATCCTACGAGCAGTACTTC.